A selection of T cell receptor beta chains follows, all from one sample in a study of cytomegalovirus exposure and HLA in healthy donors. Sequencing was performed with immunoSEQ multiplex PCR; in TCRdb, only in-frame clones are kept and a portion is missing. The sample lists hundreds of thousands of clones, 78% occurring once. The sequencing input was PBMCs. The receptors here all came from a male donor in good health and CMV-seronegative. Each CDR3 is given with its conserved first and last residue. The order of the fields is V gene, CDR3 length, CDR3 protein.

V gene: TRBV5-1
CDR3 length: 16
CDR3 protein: CASSLGTSGPQETQYF

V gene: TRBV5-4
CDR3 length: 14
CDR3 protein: CASSSQGGIYEQYF

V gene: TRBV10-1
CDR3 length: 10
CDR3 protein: CARGGGEAFF

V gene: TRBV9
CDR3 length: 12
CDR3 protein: CASSVTGDTQYF

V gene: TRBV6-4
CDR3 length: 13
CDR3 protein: CASSDSPGDGYTF

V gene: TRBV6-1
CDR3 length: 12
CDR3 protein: CASSPIDYPQHF

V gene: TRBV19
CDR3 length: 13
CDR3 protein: CATGGKESYEQYF

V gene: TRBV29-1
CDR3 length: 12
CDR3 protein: CSVDLQEYGYTF

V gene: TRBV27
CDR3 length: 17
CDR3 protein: CASSLSKRSRGTGELFF

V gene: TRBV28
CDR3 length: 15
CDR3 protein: CASSFAGGSKNEQFF

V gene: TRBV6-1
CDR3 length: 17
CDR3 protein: CASSEAGLAGWYNEQFF

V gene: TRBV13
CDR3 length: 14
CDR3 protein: CASSWASGSSEQYF

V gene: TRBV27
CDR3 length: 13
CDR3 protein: CASRLESTDTQYF

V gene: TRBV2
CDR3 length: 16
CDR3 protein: CASGRATSGVQETQYF

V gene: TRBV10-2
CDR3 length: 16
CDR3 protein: CASRPGLAGGYYEQYF

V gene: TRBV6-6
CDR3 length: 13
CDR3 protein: CASSYKVAGEQFF

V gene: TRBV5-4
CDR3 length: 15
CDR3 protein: CASSSGQVLREKLFF

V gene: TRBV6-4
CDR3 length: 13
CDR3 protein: CASSGGGLYGYTF

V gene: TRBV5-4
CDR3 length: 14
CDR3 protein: CASSPGTSNYGYTF

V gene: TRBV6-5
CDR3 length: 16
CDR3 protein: CASSYSADRGGYEQYF

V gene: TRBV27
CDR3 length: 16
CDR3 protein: CASSLGQGTGANVLTF

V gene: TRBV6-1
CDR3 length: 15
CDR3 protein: CASSPGHYSNQPQHF

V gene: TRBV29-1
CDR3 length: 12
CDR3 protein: CSVVRERGTQYF

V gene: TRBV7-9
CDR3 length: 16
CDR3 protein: CSSSLAVGGSSYEQYF

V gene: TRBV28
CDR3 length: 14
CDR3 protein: CASKAPTRKGGAFF

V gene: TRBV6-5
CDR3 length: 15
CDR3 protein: CASSYSQTPNTEAFF

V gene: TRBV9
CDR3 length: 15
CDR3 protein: CASSTSGSPTDTQYF

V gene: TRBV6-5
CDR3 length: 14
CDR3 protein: CASSNPQGSYEQYF

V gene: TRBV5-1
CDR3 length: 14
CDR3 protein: CASSPNPTVYGYTF

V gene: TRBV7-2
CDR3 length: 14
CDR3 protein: CASSPIISGNTIYF

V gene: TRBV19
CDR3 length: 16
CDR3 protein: CASSTVGLATENEQFF

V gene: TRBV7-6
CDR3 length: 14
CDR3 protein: CASSLEGEPAEQYF

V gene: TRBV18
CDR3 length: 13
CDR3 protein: CASSRGGHPSAFF

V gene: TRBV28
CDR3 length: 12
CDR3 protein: CASSLYALPRHF

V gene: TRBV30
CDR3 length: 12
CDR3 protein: CAFSGTGYEQYF

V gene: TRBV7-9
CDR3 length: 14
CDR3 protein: CASSSTSGEETQYF

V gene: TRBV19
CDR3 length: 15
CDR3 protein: CASSPWGQSNTEAFF

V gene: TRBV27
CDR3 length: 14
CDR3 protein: CASSSMTNTGELFF

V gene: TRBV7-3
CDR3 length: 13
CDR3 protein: CASSLQGNTEAFF

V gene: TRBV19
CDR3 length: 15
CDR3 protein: CASSSPGQGAYEQYF

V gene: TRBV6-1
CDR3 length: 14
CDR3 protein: CASSEAEGVGELFF

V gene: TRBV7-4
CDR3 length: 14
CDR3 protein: CVSSLGQDFYGYTF

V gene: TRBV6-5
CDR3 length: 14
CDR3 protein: CASSYSRGDYEQYF

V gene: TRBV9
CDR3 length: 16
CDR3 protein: CASSVVKGAGGTEAFF

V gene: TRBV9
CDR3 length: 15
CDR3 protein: CASSEWLGETDTQYF

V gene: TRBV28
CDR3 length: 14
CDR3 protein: CASSIDSSNQPQHF

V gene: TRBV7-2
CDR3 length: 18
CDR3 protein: CASSLAVPGQGVNTEAFF

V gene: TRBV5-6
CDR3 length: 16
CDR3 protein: CASSLNRGRRDTEAFF

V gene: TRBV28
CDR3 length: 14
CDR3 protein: CASSLSGGTYEQYF

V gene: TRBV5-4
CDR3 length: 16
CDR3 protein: CASSLARGAWNYGYTF

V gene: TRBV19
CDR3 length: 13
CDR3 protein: CASSSLTLQFYTF

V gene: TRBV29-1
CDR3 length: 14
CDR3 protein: CSVRLASSSYEQYF

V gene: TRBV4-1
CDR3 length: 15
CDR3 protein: CASSLSNRGDYEQYF

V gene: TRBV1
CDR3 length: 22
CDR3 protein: CTSSQDSRLAGVLPTHYNEQFF

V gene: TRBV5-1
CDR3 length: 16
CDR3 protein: CASSPEAGGPLDTQYF